The clone carrying this TCR beta chain was observed many times. What it binds is not known. This record belongs to a study of metastatic and nonmetastatic thyroid tumors. The overall study: Patients with malignant and benign thyroid disease provided blood and tumor or nodule tissue, whose repertoires were compared.

All patients were untreated before thyroid surgery. Regarding the study as a whole: It was reportedly found that TCR beta diversity was significantly higher in malignant thyroid tumors than in benign nodules, a difference seen in both blood and tumor samples.

Study processing details: The study built a papillary thyroid cancer distant-metastasis classifier from CDR3 differences across clinicopathological groups. TCRdb ran MiXCR on the PCR reads. TCRdb, not the original authors, processed these V and J calls. This table has approximately 20,000 clones, 28% appearing once. Trimming stripped 1 base from V and 5 bases from J, with 13 bases between. The V gene's germline CDR1 is KGHDR and CDR2 SFDVKD. The CDR3 is 15 residues long. The sequence was collected from a female donor with papillary thyroid cancer or a benign thyroid nodule (not recorded which). Some clones in this sample may be carry-over from other donors' samples. Material for sequencing was tumor tissue. The rearrangement links TRBV24-1 to TRBJ2-5; D tentatively reads TRBD1 or TRBD2 (7 bases each). CDR3 amino acids: CATSDFQGGHETQYF. For the CDR3, the DNA is TGTGCCACCAGTGATTTCCAGGGGGGGCATGAGACCCAGTACTTC.